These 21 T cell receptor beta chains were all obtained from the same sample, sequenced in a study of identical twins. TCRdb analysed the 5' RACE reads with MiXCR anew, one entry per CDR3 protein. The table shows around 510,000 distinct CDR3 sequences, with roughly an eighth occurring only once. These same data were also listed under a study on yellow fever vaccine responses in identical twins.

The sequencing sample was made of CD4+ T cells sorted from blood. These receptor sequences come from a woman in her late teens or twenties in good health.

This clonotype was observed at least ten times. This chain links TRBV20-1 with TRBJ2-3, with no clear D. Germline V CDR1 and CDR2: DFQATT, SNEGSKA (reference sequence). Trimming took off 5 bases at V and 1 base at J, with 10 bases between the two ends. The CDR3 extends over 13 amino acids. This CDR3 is CSAYSRGTDTQYF. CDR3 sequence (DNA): TGCAGTGCTTACTCCCGCGGCACAGATACGCAGTATTTT.

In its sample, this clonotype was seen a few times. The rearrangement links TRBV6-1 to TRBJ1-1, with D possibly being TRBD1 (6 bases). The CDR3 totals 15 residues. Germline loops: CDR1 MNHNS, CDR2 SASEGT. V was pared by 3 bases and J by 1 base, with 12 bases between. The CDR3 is CASSEGAGWNTEAFF. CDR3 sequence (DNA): TGTGCCAGCAGTGAGGGGGCAGGGTGGAACACTGAAGCTTTCTTT.

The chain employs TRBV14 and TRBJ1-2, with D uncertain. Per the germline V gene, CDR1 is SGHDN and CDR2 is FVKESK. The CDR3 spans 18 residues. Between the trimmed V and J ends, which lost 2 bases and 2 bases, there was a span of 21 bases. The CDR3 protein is CASSQTLGRDANNYGYTF. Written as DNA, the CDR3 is TGTGCCAGCAGCCAAACATTAGGAAGGGATGCAAACAACTATGGCTACACCTTC. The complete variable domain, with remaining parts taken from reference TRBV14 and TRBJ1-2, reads EAGVTQFPSHSVIEKGQTVTLRCDPISGHDNLYWYRRVMGKEIKFLLHFVKESKQDESGMPNNRFLAERTGGTYSTLKVQPAELEDSGVYFCASSQTLGRDANNYGYTFGSGTRLTVV.

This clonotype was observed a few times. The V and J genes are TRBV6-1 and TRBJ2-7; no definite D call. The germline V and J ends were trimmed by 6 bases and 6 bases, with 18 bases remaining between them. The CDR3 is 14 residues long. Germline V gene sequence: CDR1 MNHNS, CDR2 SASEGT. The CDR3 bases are TGTGCCAGCAGCCCGCGAGGTCCTGGCGGCGAGCAGTACTTC. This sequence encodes CASSPRGPGGEQYF.

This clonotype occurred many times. The CDR3 protein is CASLTRAKSEAFF. In DNA form, the CDR3 reads TGTGCCAGCCTTACTCGGGCAAAATCTGAAGCTTTCTTT. This chain joins TRBV12-3 or TRBV12-4 and TRBJ1-1; D gene unclear. V lost 8 bases and J 6 bases, leaving 16 bases between the germline ends. The CDR3 spans 13 residues.

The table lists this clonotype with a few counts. The CDR3 DNA follows: TGCAGTGCTAGGGGGGACAGCCGTAATCAGCCCCAGCATTTT. The encoded protein is CSARGDSRNQPQHF. The V call is TRBV20-1, the J call TRBJ1-5; 7 bases are shared with TRBD1. Germline lookup yields CDR1 DFQATT and CDR2 SNEGSKA (reference sequence). The length of the CDR3 is 14 residues. After removal of 3 bases from V and 4 bases from J, the junction contained 6 bases not matched to a gene.

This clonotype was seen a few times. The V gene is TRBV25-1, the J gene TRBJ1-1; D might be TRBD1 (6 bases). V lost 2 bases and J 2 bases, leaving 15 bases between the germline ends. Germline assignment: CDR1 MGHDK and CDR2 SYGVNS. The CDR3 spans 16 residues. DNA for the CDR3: TGTGCCAGCAGTGAACTATTGGGACACTTTAACACTGAAGCTTTCTTT. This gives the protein CASSELLGHFNTEAFF.

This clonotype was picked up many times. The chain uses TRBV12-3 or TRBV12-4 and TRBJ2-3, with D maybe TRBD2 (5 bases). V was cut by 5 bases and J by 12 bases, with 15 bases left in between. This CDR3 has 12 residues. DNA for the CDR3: TGTGCCAGCAGTCCGAGGGAAACTCATCAGTATTTT. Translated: CASSPRETHQYF.

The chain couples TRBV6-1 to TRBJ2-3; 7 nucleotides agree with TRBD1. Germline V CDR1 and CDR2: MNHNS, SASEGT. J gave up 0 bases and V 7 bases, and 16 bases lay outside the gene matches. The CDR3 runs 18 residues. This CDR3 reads CASTMRWDSRSSTDTQYF. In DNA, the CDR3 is TGTGCCAGCACTATGCGATGGGACAGCCGATCTAGCACAGATACGCAGTATTTT.

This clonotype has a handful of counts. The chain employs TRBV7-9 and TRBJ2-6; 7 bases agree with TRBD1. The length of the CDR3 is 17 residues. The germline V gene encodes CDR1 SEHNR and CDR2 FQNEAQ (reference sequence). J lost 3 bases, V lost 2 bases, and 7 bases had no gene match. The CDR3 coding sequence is TGTGCCAGCAGCTTATTTCGTACAGGGGTTGGGGCCAACGTCCTGACTTTC. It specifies CASSLFRTGVGANVLTF.

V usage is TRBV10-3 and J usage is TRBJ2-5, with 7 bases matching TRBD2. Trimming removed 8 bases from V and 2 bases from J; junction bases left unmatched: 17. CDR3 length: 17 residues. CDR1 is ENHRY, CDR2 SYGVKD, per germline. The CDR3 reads CAISDGRTSALQETQYF. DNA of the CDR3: TGTGCCATCTCCGACGGTAGGACTAGTGCGTTACAAGAGACCCAGTACTTC.

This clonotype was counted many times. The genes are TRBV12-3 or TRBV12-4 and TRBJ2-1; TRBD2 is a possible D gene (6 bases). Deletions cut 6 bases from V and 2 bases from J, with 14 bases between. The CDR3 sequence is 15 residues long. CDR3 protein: CASSKPGEAYNEQFF. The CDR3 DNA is TGTGCCAGCAGCAAGCCGGGAGAGGCCTACAATGAGCAGTTCTTC.

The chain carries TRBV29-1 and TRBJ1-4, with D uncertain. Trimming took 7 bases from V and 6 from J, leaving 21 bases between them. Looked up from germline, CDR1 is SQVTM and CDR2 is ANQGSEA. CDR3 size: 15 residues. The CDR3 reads CSAMGSGKVDEKLFF. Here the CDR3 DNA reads TGCAGCGCCATGGGGTCCGGGAAGGTGGATGAAAAACTGTTTTTT.

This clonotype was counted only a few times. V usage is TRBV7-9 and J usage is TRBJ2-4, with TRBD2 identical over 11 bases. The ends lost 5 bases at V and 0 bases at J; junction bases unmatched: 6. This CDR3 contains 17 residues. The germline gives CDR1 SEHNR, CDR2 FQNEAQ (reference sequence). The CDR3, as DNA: TGTGCCAGCAGCCTCTTGACTAGCGGGATAGCCAAAAACATTCAGTACTTC. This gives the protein CASSLLTSGIAKNIQYF.

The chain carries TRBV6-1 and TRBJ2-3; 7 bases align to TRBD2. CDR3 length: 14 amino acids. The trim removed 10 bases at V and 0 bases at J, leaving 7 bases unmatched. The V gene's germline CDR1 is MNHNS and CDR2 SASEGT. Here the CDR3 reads CATSSGASTDTQYF. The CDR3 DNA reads TGTGCCACCTCAAGCGGGGCTAGCACAGATACGCAGTATTTT.

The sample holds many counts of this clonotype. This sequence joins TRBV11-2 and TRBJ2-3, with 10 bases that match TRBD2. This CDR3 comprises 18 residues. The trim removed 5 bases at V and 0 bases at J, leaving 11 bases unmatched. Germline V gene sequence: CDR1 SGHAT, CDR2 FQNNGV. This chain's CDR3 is CASSEYPLSGGSTDTQYF. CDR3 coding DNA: TGTGCCAGCAGCGAATACCCCCTTAGCGGGGGGAGCACAGATACGCAGTATTTT.

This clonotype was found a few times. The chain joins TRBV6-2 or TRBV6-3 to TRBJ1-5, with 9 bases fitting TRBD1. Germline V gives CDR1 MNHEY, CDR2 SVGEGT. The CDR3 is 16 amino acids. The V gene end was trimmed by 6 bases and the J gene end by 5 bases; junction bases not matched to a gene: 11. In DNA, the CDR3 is TGTGCCAGCAGAGACGGGACAGGGTTCGGCGATCAGCCCCAGCATTTT. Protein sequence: CASRDGTGFGDQPQHF.

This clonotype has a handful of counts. Here the CDR3 reads CASSQGELVEQYF. CDR3 DNA sequence: TGTGCCAGCAGCCAAGGAGAGCTAGTCGAGCAGTACTTC. The chain is built from TRBV7-9 and TRBJ2-7; D is ambiguous. The CDR3 runs 13 residues. V dropped 5 bases and J dropped 6 bases, with 14 bases sitting between them. Germline lookup yields CDR1 SEHNR and CDR2 FQNEAQ (reference sequence).

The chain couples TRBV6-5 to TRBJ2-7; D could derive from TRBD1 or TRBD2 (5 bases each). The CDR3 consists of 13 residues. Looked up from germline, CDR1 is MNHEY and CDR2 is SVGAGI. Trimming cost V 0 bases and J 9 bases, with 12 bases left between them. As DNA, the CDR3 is TGTGCCAGCAGTTACTCAGGGACGTCAGGGCAGTACTTC. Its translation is CASSYSGTSGQYF.

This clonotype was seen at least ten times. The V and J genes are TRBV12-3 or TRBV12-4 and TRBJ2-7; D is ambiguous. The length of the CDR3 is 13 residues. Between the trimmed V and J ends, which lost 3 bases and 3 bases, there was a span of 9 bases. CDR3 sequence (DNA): TGTGCCAGCAGTTTTCACAGAGTCTACGAGCAGTACTTC. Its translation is CASSFHRVYEQYF.

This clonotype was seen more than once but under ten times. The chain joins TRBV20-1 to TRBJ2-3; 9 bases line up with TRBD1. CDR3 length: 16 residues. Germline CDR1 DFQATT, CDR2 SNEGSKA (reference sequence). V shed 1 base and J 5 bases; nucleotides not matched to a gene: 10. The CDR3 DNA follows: TGCAGTGCTAGAGCCAACACAGGGGGCCGGGGAGATACGCAGTATTTT. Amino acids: CSARANTGGRGDTQYF.